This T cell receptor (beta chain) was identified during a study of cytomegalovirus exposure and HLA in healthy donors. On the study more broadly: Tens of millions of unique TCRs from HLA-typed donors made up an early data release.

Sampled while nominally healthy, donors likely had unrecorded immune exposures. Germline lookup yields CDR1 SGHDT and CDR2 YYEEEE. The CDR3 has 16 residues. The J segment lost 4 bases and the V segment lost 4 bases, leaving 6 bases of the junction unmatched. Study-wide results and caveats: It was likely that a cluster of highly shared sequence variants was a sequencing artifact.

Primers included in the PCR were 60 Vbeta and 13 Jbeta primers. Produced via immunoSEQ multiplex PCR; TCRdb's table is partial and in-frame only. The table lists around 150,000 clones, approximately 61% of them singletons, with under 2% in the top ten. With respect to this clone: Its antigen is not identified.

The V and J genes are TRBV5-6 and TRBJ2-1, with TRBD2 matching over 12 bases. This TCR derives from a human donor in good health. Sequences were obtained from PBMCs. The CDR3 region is CASSTGLAGPYNEQFF. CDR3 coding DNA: TGTGCCAGCAGCACCGGACTAGCGGGACCTTACAATGAGCAGTTCTTC. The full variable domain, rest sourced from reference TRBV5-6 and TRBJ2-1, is DAGVTQSPTHLIKTRGQQVTLRCSPKSGHDTVSWYQQALGQGPQFIFQYYEEEERQRGNFPDRFSGHQFPNYSSELNVNALLLGDSALYLCASSTGLAGPYNEQFFGPGTRLTVL.